The 31 T cell receptor beta chains listed next were all sequenced from one sample in a study of monozygotic twins with inflammatory bowel disease. TCRdb re-analyzed the 5' RACE reads; it lists each CDR3 protein once, without DNA. Its clone listing holds 330,000 or so distinct CDR3 sequences. Specimen: blood. These receptors all stem from a human donor with ulcerative colitis or Crohn's disease, or a healthy co-twin of an affected twin (not recorded which).

The chain carries TRBV20-1 and TRBJ1-1; no DNA is available, so the TRBD1 call from TCRdb remains unchecked. Germline CDR1 DFQATT, CDR2 SNEGSKA (reference sequence). CDR3 length equals 15 residues. This CDR3 is CSASTWGGYGTEAFF.

CDR3 in amino acids: CAISESERMGQQETQYF. The V gene is TRBV10-3, the J gene TRBJ2-5; TCRdb names TRBD1, which stays unverified in the absence of DNA. The CDR3 contains 17 residues. Germline values: CDR1 ENHRY, CDR2 SYGVKD.

J is TRBJ2-3 and V is TRBV27. Germline values: CDR1 MNHEY, CDR2 SMNVEV (reference sequence). The CDR3 is 14 residues long. The CDR3 loop is CASSPYQSTDTQYF.

This chain joins TRBV20-1 and TRBJ2-2; TCRdb gives TRBD2 as the D gene, but with no DNA this cannot be confirmed. The CDR3 totals 16 residues. The germline gives CDR1 DFQATT, CDR2 SNEGSKA (reference sequence). CDR3 sequence reads: CSAAQLAGSNTGELFF.

The rearrangement uses TRBV7-9 and TRBJ2-1. The CDR3 runs 16 residues. Germline CDR1 SEHNR, CDR2 FQNEAQ (reference sequence). The CDR3 is CASSNSALNGINEQFF.

This rearrangement joins TRBV13 to TRBJ1-1. Germline V lookup: CDR1 PRHDT, CDR2 FYEKMQ (reference sequence). CDR3 length: 12 residues. The CDR3 protein is CASSWRRTEAFF.

This sequence joins TRBV6-5 and TRBJ2-5; TCRdb's D call, TRBD1, is unchecked because there is no DNA. Per germline, CDR1 MNHEY and CDR2 SVGAGI. CDR3 size: 15 residues. CDR3 amino acids: CASSSTGGFQETQYF.

This chain links TRBV30 with TRBJ2-1. The CDR3 totals 11 residues. The germline CDR1 and CDR2 sequences are GTSNPN and SVGIG (reference sequence). CDR3 sequence reads: CAWKILNEQFF.

J is TRBJ2-1 and V is TRBV10-3; TCRdb lists TRBD2, though no DNA is available to test this call. Germline-derived CDR1 and CDR2 are ENHRY and SYGVKD. This CDR3 spans 14 amino acids. The CDR3 reads CAISEPAGVLEQFF.

The rearrangement uses TRBV5-1 and TRBJ1-6; the TCRdb call, TRBD1, lacks DNA for checking. The CDR3 is 16 amino acids. Germline CDR1 and CDR2: SGHRS and YFSETQ. CDR3 loop: CASRAGDNSYNSPLHF.

CDR3 amino acids: CASSPSGGNTGELFF. This sequence joins TRBV6-1 and TRBJ2-2; TCRdb's D call, TRBD2, is unchecked because there is no DNA. The CDR3 contains 15 residues. Germline V gene data show CDR1 as MNHNS and CDR2 as SASEGT.

This chain uses TRBV5-1 with TRBJ2-3; the D call from TCRdb, TRBD1, cannot be confirmed without DNA. This CDR3 spans 15 amino acids. Germline V CDR1 and CDR2: SGHRS, YFSETQ. This CDR3 is CASSLTAGPTDTQYF.

The chain recombines TRBV10-3 with TRBJ1-5; the TRBD1 assignment by TCRdb is unverifiable without DNA. CDR1 and CDR2 from the germline V gene are ENHRY and SYGVKD. The CDR3 length is 15 residues. CDR3 amino acids: CAISELGQGSQPQHF.

The chain couples TRBV5-1 to TRBJ2-1. The CDR3 covers 15 residues. CDR1 is SGHRS and CDR2 is YFSETQ in the germline V gene. CDR3: CASSLDVASYNEQFF.

V usage is TRBV12-3 or TRBV12-4 and J usage is TRBJ2-7; without DNA, the TCRdb call of TRBD1 cannot be checked. This CDR3 is 14 amino acids long. CDR3 residues: CASSLGGVAYEQYF.

The genes are TRBV9 and TRBJ2-5. This CDR3 has 14 amino acids. CDR1 SGDLS and CDR2 YYNGEE come from the germline V gene. CDR3: CASSVADFPETQYF.

The V call is TRBV5-4, the J call TRBJ2-2. The CDR3 is 15 residues long. Germline CDR1 SGHNT, CDR2 YYREEE (reference sequence). CDR3 sequence reads: CASSLAGVKAGELFF. Supplemented by reference TRBV5-4 and TRBJ2-2, the full variable domain reads ETGVTQSPTHLIKTRGQQVTLRCSSQSGHNTVSWYQQALGQGPQFIFQYYREEENGRGNFPPRFSGLQFPNYSSELNVNALELDDSALYLCASSLAGVKAGELFFGEGSRLTVL.

This chain connects TRBV7-2 to TRBJ2-3; the D call from TCRdb, TRBD2, cannot be confirmed without DNA. CDR1 is SGHTA, CDR2 FQGNSA, per germline. There are 17 residues in the CDR3. CDR3 sequence: CASSSGPQRGGEDTQYF.

V is TRBV6-5 and J is TRBJ2-6; lacking DNA, the TRBD1 call made by TCRdb goes unchecked. The CDR3 contains 15 residues. Germline CDR1 and CDR2: MNHEY and SVGAGI. CDR3: CASSYEGGGANVLTF.

The J gene is TRBJ2-7, the V gene TRBV20-1; TCRdb indicates TRBD2, and absent DNA this call remains unverified. Per the germline V gene, CDR1 is DFQATT and CDR2 is SNEGSKA (reference sequence). The length of the CDR3 is 12 residues. The CDR3: CSASLAGGGQYF.

This chain uses TRBV12-3 or TRBV12-4 with TRBJ2-2. The CDR3 runs to 14 residues. The CDR3 here is CASRLHWDTGELFF.

The chain uses TRBV4-1 and TRBJ2-7; TCRdb indicates TRBD2, and absent DNA this call remains unverified. Per germline, CDR1 MGHRA and CDR2 YSYEKL. This CDR3 region has 15 residues. CDR3: CASSQEGAAGYEQYF.

The J gene is TRBJ2-7, the V gene TRBV5-1; checking the TCRdb D call of TRBD1 is not possible without DNA. The CDR3 loop spans 16 amino acids. CDR1 is SGHRS, CDR2 YFSETQ, per germline. The CDR3 is CASSPAGQGASYEQYF.

The chain employs TRBV28 and TRBJ1-2; TCRdb indicates TRBD1, and absent DNA this call remains unverified. The CDR3 extends over 16 amino acids. The V gene's germline CDR1 is MDHEN and CDR2 SYDVKM. CDR3 amino acids: CASSLDRGRSLYGYTF.

This chain uses TRBV27 with TRBJ1-3. The CDR3 has 15 amino acids. The germline V gene encodes CDR1 MNHEY and CDR2 SMNVEV (reference sequence). The CDR3 spells CASSWTGGTGNTIYF.

V gene TRBV20-1 combines with J gene TRBJ2-1; the TCRdb call, TRBD2, lacks DNA for checking. Per germline, CDR1 DFQATT and CDR2 SNEGSKA (reference sequence). This CDR3 has 14 residues. The CDR3 sequence is CSANSSGSGNEQFF.

This chain joins TRBV30 and TRBJ1-5; checking the TCRdb D call of TRBD1 is not possible without DNA. The CDR3 has 17 amino acids. Germline V lookup: CDR1 GTSNPN, CDR2 SVGIG (reference sequence). The CDR3 protein is CAWSLGAGVSGNQPQHF.

This chain uses TRBV12-3 or TRBV12-4 with TRBJ2-7; TCRdb selects TRBD1, and the lack of DNA leaves this call unchecked. The length of the CDR3 is 14 residues. CDR3 sequence: CASSLKGGIYEQYF.

The chain is built from TRBV28 and TRBJ2-7; there is no DNA to check the TCRdb D call of TRBD1. Germline V CDR1 and CDR2: MDHEN, SYDVKM. The CDR3 has 12 residues. CDR3 protein: CATDRGAYEQYF.

The V and J genes are TRBV5-1 and TRBJ2-1; TCRdb's D gene call, TRBD1, goes unchecked for lack of DNA. Germline lookup yields CDR1 SGHRS and CDR2 YFSETQ. The CDR3 sequence is 14 residues long. CDR3 loop: CASSLDGQGGEQFF. The full variable domain, completed using reference TRBV5-1 and TRBJ2-1, is KAGVTQTPRYLIKTRGQQVTLSCSPISGHRSVSWYQQTPGQGLQFLFEYFSETQRNKGNFPGRFSGRQFSNSRSEMNVSTLELGDSALYLCASSLDGQGGEQFFGPGTRLTVL.

The chain joins TRBV5-1 to TRBJ2-3; TCRdb's D call, TRBD1, is unchecked because there is no DNA. CDR1 and CDR2 (germline): SGHRS, YFSETQ. The CDR3 is made up of 17 amino acids. The CDR3 region is CASSSARGTGATDTQYF.